The 5 T cell receptor beta chains below all came from one sample that was sequenced in a study of T cell repertoires in cytomegalovirus infection. These receptors' antigens are unknown. TCRdb reanalysed the reads using MiXCR and keeps one entry per CDR3 protein. The profile covers about 350,000 distinct CDR3 sequences, with just under 35% appearing a single time and approximately 13% taken by the ten largest. This specimen consisted of cultured PBMCs, obtained from culture after CMV antigen stimulation. The receptors shown here come from a human donor in good health (CMV status not recorded). Some clones in this sample may be carry-over from other donors' samples.

This chain links TRBV11-2 with TRBJ2-1, with 11 positions matching TRBD2. CDR3 length equals 16 residues. Germline-derived CDR1 and CDR2 are SGHAT and FQNNGV. V lost 6 bases to trimming and J lost 7 bases; unmatched junction nucleotides: 11. The CDR3 spells CASRPPGSGRANEQFF. CDR3 DNA: TGTGCCAGCAGGCCCCCGGGTAGCGGGAGGGCGAATGAGCAGTTCTTC.

This chain uses TRBV6-8 with TRBJ1-1; 8 bases map to TRBD1. From germline, CDR1 is MNHGY and CDR2 SAAAGT. V was clipped by 0 bases and J by 4 bases; unmatched bases: 4. This CDR3 region has 15 residues. The CDR3, as DNA: TGTGCCAGCAGTTACTCGTGGACAGGGAGCACTGAAGCTTTCTTT. It encodes CASSYSWTGSTEAFF.

This clonotype turned up a few times. The gene calls are TRBV4-2 and TRBJ2-3; TRBD2 matches at 8 bases. The CDR3 has 19 residues. With 0 bases clipped from V and 11 bases from J, the junction kept 22 bases outside the gene matches. The germline CDR1 and CDR2 sequences are LGHNA and YNFKEQ. CDR3 sequence reads: CASSQDPAGGRGSHERQYF. The CDR3 bases are TGTGCCAGCAGCCAAGATCCCGCGGGAGGCCGAGGTTCCCACGAAAGGCAGTATTTT.

The table lists this clonotype with many counts. The chain has TRBV4-3 and TRBJ2-1, with TRBD2 identical over 7 bases. This CDR3 spans 15 amino acids. Germline V lookup: CDR1 LGHNA, CDR2 YSLEER. J gave up 0 bases and V 1 base, and 0 bases lay outside the gene matches. The CDR3 DNA sequence: TGCGCCAGCAGCCAAGGCGGGAGCTCCTACAATGAGCAGTTCTTC. Protein sequence: CASSQGGSSYNEQFF.

This clonotype was seen a single time. The V and J genes are TRBV6-1 and TRBJ2-7, with 8 bases that match TRBD1. CDR1 is MNHNS and CDR2 is SASEGT in the germline V gene. This CDR3 is built from 16 residues. With V trimmed by 6 bases and J by 6 bases, 16 bases remained unmatched. Here the CDR3 reads CASRSRPGQVTGEQYF. For the CDR3, the DNA is TGTGCCAGCAGGAGCCGGCCGGGACAGGTTACGGGCGAGCAGTACTTC.